A single sample gave rise to the 20 T cell receptor beta chains below, sequenced in a study of Tregs in tolerant kidney transplant recipients. Profiled with immunoSEQ multiplex PCR; TCRdb holds only in-frame clones, not every one. The data contain over 85,000 clones, 80% to 95% of them seen just once; the ten biggest clones take up 0.46%. Sequencing was performed on CD4+ T cells from blood, taken before the transplant. The receptors were gathered from a human donor who received a combined kidney and bone marrow transplant.

The chain is built from TRBV18 and TRBJ2-2; D possibly corresponds to TRBD1 (5 bases). Trimming removed 0 bases at V and 5 bases at J, with 13 bases between. Germline lookup yields CDR1 KGHSH and CDR2 LQKENI. The CDR3 totals 16 residues. The CDR3 nucleotides are TGTGCCAGCTCACCACCGTGGCAGGGTATAACCGGGGAGCTGTTTTTT. It codes for CASSPPWQGITGELFF.

The CDR3 loop is CASVVGTGGSPLHF. The CDR3 DNA follows: TGTGCCAGCGTTGTGGGGACAGGGGGATCACCCCTCCACTTT. The chain uses TRBV7-2 and TRBJ1-6; 11 nucleotides match TRBD1. The CDR3 runs 14 residues. Germline trimming cut 8 bases from V and 10 bases from J; bases unmatched to any gene: 7. CDR1 is SGHTA and CDR2 is FQGNSA in the germline V gene.

The chain uses TRBV27 and TRBJ2-5, with D possibly TRBD1 on 5 matching bases. The CDR3 is 16 residues long. CDR1 and CDR2 (germline): MNHEY, SMNVEV (reference sequence). V lost 4 bases, J lost 3 bases, and 18 bases lay in between. The CDR3 sequence: CASSSPGSANKETQYF. The CDR3 region has the DNA TGTGCCAGCAGTTCTCCAGGGTCTGCAAATAAAGAGACCCAGTACTTC.

This rearrangement joins TRBV7-2 to TRBJ1-1; the D is unclear. Germline CDR1 is SGHTA and CDR2 is FQGNSA. V lost 1 base to trimming and J lost 0 bases, with 9 bases between them. The CDR3 covers 15 residues. The CDR3 nucleotides are TGTGCCAGCAGCTTAGGGGGAGGGATGAACACTGAAGCTTTCTTT. As protein: CASSLGGGMNTEAFF.

The chain is built from TRBV11-2 and TRBJ2-2, with TRBD2 matching over 12 bases. This CDR3 has 14 residues. The V gene's germline CDR1 is SGHAT and CDR2 FQNNGV. Unmatched junction bases numbered 5, after V lost 6 bases and J lost 9 bases. In DNA, the CDR3 is TGTGCCAGCAGAACTAGCGGGGGGTTAAGGGAGCTGTTTTTT. Amino acid sequence: CASRTSGGLRELFF.

The J gene is TRBJ1-5, the V gene TRBV19; 8 bases fit TRBD1. J gave up 3 bases and V 1 base, and 8 bases lay outside the gene matches. The CDR3 runs 17 residues. Germline CDR1 and CDR2: LNHDA and SQIVND (reference sequence). As DNA, the CDR3 is TGTGCCAGTAGTATAGGGGCAGGGGGCACGGTCAATCAGCCCCAGCATTTT. This gives the protein CASSIGAGGTVNQPQHF.

The V call is TRBV7-3, the J call TRBJ1-3, with D maybe TRBD1 (5 bases). CDR3 length: 14 residues. V was cut by 5 bases and J by 1 base, with 9 bases left in between. Germline V lookup: CDR1 SGHTA, CDR2 FQGTGA. The DNA for the CDR3 is TGTGCCAGCAGCACAGGTCCATCTGGAAACACCATATATTTT. Its translation is CASSTGPSGNTIYF.

This chain uses TRBV10-1 with TRBJ1-5; D not resolved. Germline V gives CDR1 WNHNN, CDR2 SYGVQD (reference sequence). This CDR3 is 14 amino acids long. V was cut by 0 bases and J by 4 bases, with 7 bases left in between. CDR3 DNA sequence: TGCGCCAGCAGTGAGTCGTCAGGAAATCAGCCCCAGCATTTT. This translates into CASSESSGNQPQHF.

This clone was observed a handful of times. Other DNA sequences in this specimen translate into the identical CDR3. The V call is TRBV11-2, the J call TRBJ2-1, with D unclear. The CDR3 covers 15 residues. The germline CDR1 and CDR2 sequences are SGHAT and FQNNGV. Between the trimmed V and J ends, which lost 6 bases and 3 bases, there was a span of 15 bases. The CDR3 sequence is CASRATSEIYNEQFF. The CDR3 DNA reads TGTGCCAGCAGGGCTACCAGCGAGATCTACAATGAGCAGTTCTTC.

The V call is TRBV30, the J call TRBJ1-2; D gene uncertain. Per germline, CDR1 GTSNPN and CDR2 SVGIG (reference sequence). This CDR3 has 14 amino acids. V was clipped by 1 base and J by 0 bases, with 9 bases between them. The CDR3 protein is CAWSGEVANYGYTF. The CDR3 bases are TGTGCCTGGAGTGGCGAAGTAGCTAACTATGGCTACACCTTC. The full variable domain, with the rest looked up from reference TRBV30 and TRBJ1-2, is SQTIHQWPATLVQPVGSPLSLECTVEGTSNPNLYWYRQAAGRGLQLLFYSVGIGQISSEVPQNLSASRPQDRQFILSSKKLLLSDSGFYLCAWSGEVANYGYTFGSGTRLTVV.

The rearrangement joins TRBV18 to TRBJ2-5, with D perhaps matching TRBD1 (6 bases). Germline CDR1 and CDR2: KGHSH and LQKENI. The CDR3 totals 14 residues. The V end was cut by 5 bases, the J end by 0 bases, with 10 bases between. CDR3 protein: CASSSTGDQETQYF. The CDR3, as DNA: TGTGCCAGCTCATCGACAGGAGACCAAGAGACCCAGTACTTC. The full variable domain, completed using reference TRBV18 and TRBJ2-5, is NAGVMQNPRHLVRRRGQEARLRCSPMKGHSHVYWYRQLPEEGLKFMVYLQKENIIDESGMPKERFSAEFPKEGPSILRIQQVVRGDSAAYFCASSSTGDQETQYFGPGTRLLVL.

V usage is TRBV6-1 and J usage is TRBJ1-1; weak D call: TRBD1 (6 bases). CDR3 length equals 15 residues. The V end was cut by 3 bases, the J end by 6 bases, with 17 bases between. CDR1 is MNHNS, CDR2 SASEGT, per germline. The CDR3 loop is CASSEYLQGWAEAFF. Here the CDR3 DNA reads TGTGCCAGCAGTGAGTACCTACAGGGTTGGGCTGAAGCTTTCTTT.

The chain combines TRBV2 with TRBJ2-3; D is unclear. Trimming stripped 4 bases from V and 6 bases from J, with 8 bases between. Germline lookup yields CDR1 SNHLY and CDR2 FYNNEI. This CDR3 spans 12 amino acids. The CDR3 DNA follows: TGTGCCAGCAGTGTGACTTCGGATACGCAGTATTTT. As protein: CASSVTSDTQYF.

The chain couples TRBV5-1 to TRBJ2-5; 8 bases line up with TRBD1. The CDR3 is 14 amino acids. CDR1 SGHRS and CDR2 YFSETQ come from the germline V gene. The V and J ends lost 2 bases and 4 bases, in that order; junction bases with no gene match: 4. The CDR3 reads CASSFAGGSETQYF. The CDR3 nucleotides read TGCGCCAGCAGCTTCGCAGGGGGCTCAGAGACCCAGTACTTC.

The genes are TRBV19 and TRBJ2-1; 11 bases align to TRBD2. V shed 3 bases, J shed 7 bases, and the junction held 2 bases outside the gene matches. CDR3 size: 14 residues. From germline, CDR1 is LNHDA and CDR2 SQIVND (reference sequence). The CDR3 DNA is TGTGCCAGTAGTATGCGGACTAGCGGGAATGAGCAGTTCTTC. Protein product: CASSMRTSGNEQFF.

This clone was counted a single time. The CDR3 protein is CASSLRGINEKLFF. The CDR3 DNA sequence: TGTGCCAGCAGCTTGAGAGGGATTAATGAAAAACTGTTTTTT. The rearrangement uses TRBV5-6 and TRBJ1-4; D remains unclear. This CDR3 comprises 14 residues. CDR1 SGHDT and CDR2 YYEEEE come from the germline V gene. V was trimmed by 1 base and J by 4 bases, leaving 8 bases between them.

V and J are TRBV6-6 and TRBJ2-3; a possible D gene is TRBD2 (5 bases). CDR3 size: 15 residues. The V end was cut by 2 bases, the J end by 3 bases, with 12 bases between. Germline V gene data show CDR1 as MNHNY and CDR2 as SVGAGI (reference sequence). CDR3 amino acids: CASSYERKRTDTQYF. The CDR3 coding sequence is TGTGCCAGCAGTTACGAGAGAAAGCGGACAGATACGCAGTATTTT.

As to this clone: An end of the junction does not agree with germline; a read error may underlie this. This specimen includes other DNA sequences encoding the same CDR3. CDR3 region: CAYERTGRDNSPLHF. The DNA of the CDR3 is TGTGCCTACGAGAGGACAGGGCGAGATAATTCCCCCCTCCACTTT. The V and J genes are TRBV30 and TRBJ1-6, with 8 bases lining up with TRBD1. The CDR3 length is 15 residues. CDR1 and CDR2 from the germline V gene are GTSNPN and SVGIG (reference sequence).

The chain couples TRBV5-1 to TRBJ2-7; D may be TRBD1 (5 bases). Trimming removed 2 bases from V and 3 bases from J, with 9 bases in between. Germline CDR1 SGHRS, CDR2 YFSETQ. The CDR3 loop spans 13 amino acids. The CDR3 is CASSFQGLYEQYF. In nucleotides, the CDR3 is TGCGCCAGCAGCTTCCAGGGCCTCTACGAGCAGTACTTC.

As to this clone: One end of the junction is discordant with germline, which a read error may explain. This chain uses TRBV4-2 with TRBJ1-2; unclear D gene. This CDR3 contains 14 residues. Germline lookup yields CDR1 LGHNA and CDR2 YNFKEQ. The CDR3 DNA reads TGTGCCAGCAGCCAAGATGACGGGAAAATCTTTCCGTCCTTC. Translation: CASSQDDGKIFPSF.